The next 15 T cell receptor beta chains were all read from a single sample in a study of T cell repertoires in cytomegalovirus infection. Their antigen targets remain unknown. TCRdb processed the reads anew with MiXCR; each CDR3 protein has one entry. The table has some 500,000 distinct CDR3 sequences, around two fifths seen once; the top ten hold around 50%. The sample consisted of cultured PBMCs, taken from culture after CMV antigen stimulation. Receptors were obtained from a human donor in good health (CMV status not recorded). Some clones in this sample may be carry-over from other donors' samples.

The rearrangement joins TRBV12-3 or TRBV12-4 to TRBJ1-2, with D tentatively TRBD1 (6 bases). V was cut by 6 bases and J by 6 bases, with 14 bases left in between. The CDR3 totals 13 residues. The CDR3 region is CASREQGFDGYTF. In DNA, the CDR3 is TGTGCCAGCAGAGAACAGGGTTTCGATGGCTACACCTTC.

This clonotype was seen more than once but under ten times. The chain is built from TRBV2 and TRBJ1-1, with a tentative D call TRBD1 (5 bases). Germline values: CDR1 SNHLY, CDR2 FYNNEI. Trimming pared 1 base from V and 11 bases from J, leaving 11 bases between. The CDR3 extends over 12 amino acids. The CDR3 is CASSEVKTDAFF. DNA of the CDR3: TGTGCCAGCAGTGAAGTAAAGACAGACGCTTTCTTT.

The chain links TRBV5-1 to TRBJ2-3, with no clear D. CDR3 size: 15 residues. With 0 bases removed from V and 2 bases from J, the gap between germline ends came to 10 bases. Germline assignment: CDR1 SGHRS and CDR2 YFSETQ. CDR3 DNA: TGCGCCAGCAGCTTGGGGCGGCTTATCACAGATACGCAGTATTTT. This gives the protein CASSLGRLITDTQYF.

This clonotype was seen a handful of times. V usage is TRBV7-2 and J usage is TRBJ2-7, with 9 bases lining up with TRBD2. V was clipped by 3 bases and J by 1 base; unmatched bases: 10. Germline V gene data show CDR1 as SGHTA and CDR2 as FQGNSA. The CDR3 has 17 residues. The CDR3 protein is CASSFGSGRPTSYEQYF. The CDR3 region has the DNA TGTGCCAGCAGCTTCGGCAGCGGGAGGCCCACTTCCTACGAGCAGTACTTC.

This clonotype was seen a few times. The V and J genes are TRBV10-3 and TRBJ2-5; D may match TRBD1 or TRBD2 (5 bases each). This CDR3 has 14 residues. V lost 4 bases and J lost 3, with 12 bases in between. Germline CDR1 and CDR2: ENHRY and SYGVKD. The DNA of the CDR3 is TGTGCCATCAGTGCCGAGGGGCAGGAAGAGACCCAGTACTTC. Residues: CAISAEGQEETQYF.

This clonotype was counted only a few times. Germline and junction disagree at one end, which may indicate a read error. The chain employs TRBV7-8 and TRBJ2-7, with D maybe TRBD1 (6 bases). The CDR3 extends over 16 amino acids. Germline CDR1 reads SGHVS; CDR2 reads FQNEAQ. The CDR3 is CASSSRPTGLSHEQYF. Written as DNA, the CDR3 is TGTGCCAGCAGCTCCCGGCCGACAGGACTCTCCCACGAGCAGTACTTC.

The rearrangement links TRBV7-6 to TRBJ2-2, with D possibly TRBD2 on 5 matching bases. V lost 3 bases, J lost 8 bases, and 22 bases lay in between. Germline-derived CDR1 and CDR2 are SGHVS and FNYEAQ. CDR3 length equals 17 residues. CDR3 region: CASSFRRGRAPSGELFF. CDR3 nucleotides: TGTGCCAGCAGCTTCCGCCGGGGAAGGGCGCCGTCGGGGGAGCTGTTTTTT.

In this sample, this clonotype turned up many times. The chain links TRBV7-2 to TRBJ2-7, with 9 bases fitting TRBD2. Germline V CDR1 and CDR2: SGHTA, FQGNSA. After removal of 1 base from V and 2 bases from J, the junction contained 12 bases not matched to a gene. This CDR3 has 18 residues. The CDR3 region is CASSLDGRMRGGPYEQYF. In DNA form, the CDR3 reads TGTGCCAGCAGCTTAGATGGGCGGATGCGGGGGGGCCCCTACGAGCAGTACTTC.

The chain joins TRBV28 to TRBJ2-7; D unclear. CDR3 length: 12 amino acids. Germline loops: CDR1 MDHEN, CDR2 SYDVKM. Trimming took 7 bases from V and 3 from J, leaving 10 bases between them. CDR3 sequence: CASTTSRYEQYF. In DNA, the CDR3 is TGTGCCAGCACCACTTCTCGCTACGAGCAGTACTTC.

There are many counts of this clonotype. This chain uses TRBV7-2 with TRBJ1-2; D is undetermined. Germline V CDR1 and CDR2: SGHTA, FQGNSA. This CDR3 is built from 12 residues. Deletions cut 3 bases from V and 6 bases from J, with 8 bases between. CDR3 DNA sequence: TGTGCCAGCAGCTTCTCGAGGGATGGCTACACCTTC. This codes for CASSFSRDGYTF.

This clonotype was seen more than once but under ten times. The chain combines TRBV28 with TRBJ1-5, with D possibly TRBD1 on 5 matching bases. This CDR3 has 11 amino acids. Germline CDR1 and CDR2: MDHEN and SYDVKM. The V and J ends lost 6 bases and 9 bases respectively, with 9 bases between them. CDR3 protein: CASRTGGPQHF. The CDR3 nucleotides read TGTGCCAGCAGGACGGGGGGGCCCCAGCATTTT.

The chain couples TRBV19 to TRBJ2-1, with TRBD2 matching over 8 bases. This CDR3 spans 15 amino acids. CDR1 LNHDA and CDR2 SQIVND come from the germline V gene (reference sequence). Trimming took 1 base from V and 5 from J; bases not matched to a gene: 4. CDR3 protein: CASSIAAGVDNEQFF. CDR3 DNA: TGTGCCAGTAGTATAGCAGCGGGGGTGGACAATGAGCAGTTCTTC.

This clonotype was counted between two and nine times. The rearrangement uses TRBV6-1 and TRBJ1-2, with 9 bases lining up with TRBD1. Germline-derived CDR1 and CDR2 are MNHNS and SASEGT. The length of the CDR3 is 14 residues. J lost 4 bases, V lost 6 bases, and 6 bases had no gene match. The DNA for the CDR3 is TGTGCCAGCAGGGAACAGGGGGCCGGCTATGGCTACACCTTC. Amino acid sequence: CASREQGAGYGYTF.

This clonotype was counted ten times or more. The chain carries TRBV5-1 and TRBJ2-7, with a tentative D call TRBD2 (5 bases). With 5 bases removed from V and 0 bases from J, the gap between germline ends came to 12 bases. CDR3 length: 14 residues. From germline, CDR1 is SGHRS and CDR2 YFSETQ. CDR3 coding DNA: TGCGCCAGCAGATCTAGCTTCGGCTCCTACGAGCAGTACTTC. This encodes CASRSSFGSYEQYF.

The CDR3, as DNA: TGTGCCAGCAGCTCCGGGCGGTGGGGTAGCACAGATACGCAGTATTTT. Protein sequence: CASSSGRWGSTDTQYF. The rearrangement joins TRBV27 to TRBJ2-3; no clear D. Germline CDR1 reads MNHEY; CDR2 reads SMNVEV (reference sequence). Trimming shortened V by 6 bases and J by 0 bases, and 16 bases separated the two germline ends. The CDR3 is 16 amino acids.